The T cell receptor (beta chain) described here comes from a study of T-cell reconstitution after alpha-beta-depleted transplantation in children. Unique molecular identifiers were used in preparing the TCRbeta library. One entry per CDR3 protein, called by TCRdb with MiXCR from the PCR reads. Here the sample spans approximately 490,000 distinct CDR3 sequences, 9.5% to 15% being singletons. This clonotype was seen more than once but under ten times. This CDR3 has 17 residues. This chain uses TRBV21-1 with TRBJ1-1. TRBV21-1 is noted as a pseudogene. Specimen: PBMCs from the stem cell graft donor, collected from the stem cell graft. This TCR was sampled from a human donor who donated a stem cell graft to a child with combined immunodeficiency. The CDR3 DNA reads TGTGCCAGCAGCAAAGAAGGTCAGGTTGGAGAGGACACTGAAGCTTTCTTT. Protein product: CASSKEGQVGEDTEAFF.